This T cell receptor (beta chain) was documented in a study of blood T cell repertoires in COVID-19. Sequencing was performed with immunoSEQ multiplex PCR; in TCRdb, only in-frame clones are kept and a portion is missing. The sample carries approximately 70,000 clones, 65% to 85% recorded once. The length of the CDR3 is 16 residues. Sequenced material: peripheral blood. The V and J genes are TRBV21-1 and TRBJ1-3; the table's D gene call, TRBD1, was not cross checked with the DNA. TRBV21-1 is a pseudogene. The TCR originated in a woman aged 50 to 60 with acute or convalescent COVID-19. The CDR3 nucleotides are TGTGCCAGCAGCAATCCGCCAGTCCTCTCTGGAAACACCATATATTTT. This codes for CASSNPPVLSGNTIYF.